Below are 23 T cell receptor beta chains sequenced from a single sample in a study of regulatory T cells in long-lasting Graves disease. Arm-PCR of CDR3 regions with iRepertoire HTBI primers generated TCR beta libraries. TCRdb passed the multiplex PCR reads through MiXCR, listing each CDR3 protein once. The sample lists some 230,000 distinct CDR3 sequences, approximately 20% seen once, with roughly a fifth in the top ten. Time point noted: newly diagnosed GD, antithyroid drugs for less than 3 months. Extracted PBMC RNA gave rise to the TCR library. Sequencing used peripheral blood mononuclear cells (PBMCs), obtained at new diagnosis, from a patient treated with antithyroid drugs. The receptors shown here come from a female donor with Graves disease.

This clonotype showed up just a few times. V is TRBV10-2 and J is TRBJ2-3; 7 bases are a match to TRBD2. This CDR3 has 15 residues. V gave up 7 bases and J gave up 6 bases; unmatched junction bases: 13. Germline values: CDR1 WSHSY, CDR2 SAAADI. CDR3 in amino acids: CASNIAGPLADTQYF. For the CDR3, the DNA is TGCGCCAGCAATATAGCGGGTCCGTTGGCGGATACGCAGTATTTT.

There are many counts of this clonotype. This rearrangement joins TRBV18 to TRBJ2-7, with 10 positions matching TRBD2. The CDR3 has 15 residues. The V and J ends lost 3 bases and 7 bases, in that order; junction bases with no gene match: 9. Germline-derived CDR1 and CDR2 are KGHSH and LQKENI. CDR3 sequence (DNA): TGTGCCAGCTCACCCGCTAGCGGGAGTATGAGGGAGCAGTACTTC. This gives the protein CASSPASGSMREQYF.

This clonotype was observed at least ten times. The V call is TRBV6-2 or TRBV6-3, the J call TRBJ2-3; the match to TRBD1 covers 7 bases. V was clipped by 6 bases and J by 0 bases; unmatched bases: 3. CDR1 and CDR2 (germline): MNHEY, SVGEGT. The CDR3 length is 14 residues. For the CDR3, the DNA is TGTGCCAGCAGATGGACAGGTAGCACAGATACGCAGTATTTT. It yields the protein CASRWTGSTDTQYF.

At least ten counts were recorded for this clonotype. This chain links TRBV2 with TRBJ1-1; a possible D gene is TRBD1 (5 bases). Germline loops: CDR1 SNHLY, CDR2 FYNNEI. Trimming pared 5 bases from V and 8 bases from J, leaving 18 bases between. The CDR3 sequence is 14 residues long. The CDR3 loop is CASSRDGPNIEAFF. In DNA form, the CDR3 reads TGTGCCAGCAGTCGGGACGGACCCAATATCGAAGCTTTCTTT.

Many counts were recorded for this clonotype. The V and J genes are TRBV10-3 and TRBJ2-1; TRBD2 matches at 9 bases. The J segment lost 9 bases and the V segment lost 6 bases, leaving 12 bases of the junction unmatched. The length of the CDR3 is 15 residues. Germline-derived CDR1 and CDR2 are ENHRY and SYGVKD. CDR3: CAISRSGSLQGEQFF. CDR3 coding DNA: TGTGCCATCAGCCGTAGCGGGAGCCTTCAGGGTGAGCAGTTCTTC.

This clonotype was counted once. The gene calls are TRBV5-4 and TRBJ2-2; D is unclear. Germline lookup yields CDR1 SGHNT and CDR2 YYREEE (reference sequence). This CDR3 has 14 residues. Trimming pared 8 bases from V and 2 bases from J, leaving 13 bases between. The DNA of the CDR3 is TGTGCCAGTACCACGGTTGGTAACACCGGGGAGCTGTTTTTT. Its protein is CASTTVGNTGELFF.

In the case of this clonotype: Likely a read error: the CDR3 ends without its conserved phenylalanine or tryptophan. The chain uses TRBV12-3 or TRBV12-4 and TRBJ1-1; D is unclear. Trimming stripped 3 bases from V and 11 bases from J, with 13 bases between. The length of the CDR3 is 12 residues. The CDR3 loop reads CASSLTGSEAFS. CDR3 sequence (DNA): TGTGCCAGCAGTTTGACGGGGTCGGAGGCTTTCTCT.

The chain links TRBV30 to TRBJ2-7; the match to TRBD2 covers 10 bases. In germline, CDR1 is GTSNPN, CDR2 SVGIG (reference sequence). V shed 3 bases and J 2 bases; nucleotides not matched to a gene: 10. The CDR3 is made up of 16 amino acids. CDR3: CAWRQSLLAGAYEQYF. In DNA, the CDR3 is TGTGCCTGGAGGCAATCCCTGCTAGCGGGAGCCTACGAGCAGTACTTC.

The chain combines TRBV5-4 with TRBJ1-1, with 9 positions matching TRBD1. The V and J ends lost 4 bases and 0 bases, in that order; junction bases with no gene match: 7. Germline CDR1 SGHNT, CDR2 YYREEE (reference sequence). The CDR3 consists of 16 residues. CDR3 nucleotides: TGTGCCAGCAGCCGCCGGACAGGGGCGCTGAACACTGAAGCTTTCTTT. Protein sequence: CASSRRTGALNTEAFF.

This clonotype was counted many times. This rearrangement joins TRBV11-2 to TRBJ2-7, with D perhaps matching TRBD1 (5 bases). CDR3 length: 15 amino acids. Trimming removed 1 base from V and 0 bases from J, with 10 bases in between. CDR1 and CDR2 (germline): SGHAT, FQNNGV. In DNA, the CDR3 is TGTGCCAGCAGCTTAGCCGACAGTCTCTCCTACGAGCAGTACTTC. Translating gives CASSLADSLSYEQYF.

This clonotype was observed many times. V usage is TRBV7-2 and J usage is TRBJ1-6; D may be TRBD1 (5 bases). Germline V gives CDR1 SGHTA, CDR2 FQGNSA. CDR3 length equals 15 residues. V was shortened by 2 bases and J by 7 bases, with 12 bases between the two germline ends. The CDR3 reads CASSLKPGQNSPLHF. The CDR3 DNA follows: TGTGCCAGCAGCTTAAAACCAGGGCAAAATTCACCCCTCCACTTT.

The rearrangement joins TRBV27 to TRBJ2-1; D remains ambiguous. CDR1 MNHEY and CDR2 SMNVEV come from the germline V gene (reference sequence). V gave up 3 bases and J gave up 3 bases, with 15 bases separating them. The length of the CDR3 is 16 residues. CDR3 residues: CASSLWVNGIYNEQFF. The CDR3 DNA reads as TGTGCCAGCAGTTTGTGGGTGAATGGGATCTACAATGAGCAGTTCTTC.

This clonotype was counted many times. The rearrangement joins TRBV6-2 or TRBV6-3 to TRBJ1-2; tentatively, D is TRBD1 (5 bases). V lost 5 bases and J 4 bases, leaving 14 bases between the germline ends. The CDR3 is made up of 14 amino acids. CDR1 is MNHEY and CDR2 is SVGEGT in the germline V gene. In DNA, the CDR3 is TGTGCCAGCAGTGAAGGGGCTTTTGGCTATGGCTACACCTTC. It encodes CASSEGAFGYGYTF.

The table lists this clonotype with a count of one. The chain recombines TRBV2 with TRBJ2-1, with TRBD2 matching 15 bases. The ends lost 4 bases at V and 8 bases at J; junction bases unmatched: 9. There are 17 residues in the CDR3. Germline V gene lookup returns CDR1 SNHLY and CDR2 FYNNEI. This chain's CDR3 is CASSGGLAGGPGHEQFF. The CDR3, as DNA: TGTGCCAGCAGTGGTGGACTAGCGGGAGGGCCCGGGCATGAGCAGTTCTTC.

Ten or more counts support this clonotype. J is TRBJ2-3 and V is TRBV20-1; the D is unclear. The germline gives CDR1 DFQATT, CDR2 SNEGSKA (reference sequence). The CDR3 spans 13 residues. V lost 3 bases, J lost 0 bases, and 7 bases lay in between. This chain's CDR3 is CSARPDSTDTQYF. The CDR3 DNA reads as TGCAGTGCTAGGCCGGACAGCACAGATACGCAGTATTTT.

Details on this clonotype: Being one base from a much bigger clone, this may be a read error. The rearrangement uses TRBV7-2 and TRBJ2-3; D may be TRBD2 (5 bases). CDR3 length: 15 amino acids. Trimming took 3 bases from V and 2 from J, leaving 12 bases between them. Germline loops: CDR1 SGHTA, CDR2 FQGNSA. CDR3 nucleotide sequence: TGTGCCAGCAGCTTGGCGTCCGGGGACACAGATACGCAGTATTTT. It encodes CASSLASGDTDTQYF.

This clonotype was counted at least ten times. This sequence joins TRBV5-1 and TRBJ1-4; D is undetermined. The CDR3 spans 15 residues. Trimming took off 2 bases at V and 0 bases at J, with 8 bases between the two ends. CDR1 and CDR2 from the germline V gene are SGHRS and YFSETQ. The CDR3 reads CASSLSGATNEKLFF. Written as DNA, the CDR3 is TGCGCCAGCAGCTTATCCGGCGCAACTAATGAAAAACTGTTTTTT.

Ten or more counts support this clonotype. This sequence joins TRBV28 and TRBJ1-5, with D possibly being TRBD1 (5 bases). The V end lost 5 bases, the J end lost 0 bases, and 11 bases lay between the germline ends. Germline V gene data show CDR1 as MDHEN and CDR2 as SYDVKM. This CDR3 region has 15 residues. CDR3 protein: CASSNPGGSNQPQHF. The CDR3 DNA follows: TGTGCCAGCAGTAACCCCGGGGGTAGCAATCAGCCCCAGCATTTT.

This clonotype was counted only a few times. Just one base apart from a much larger clone, this may be a read error. The gene calls are TRBV7-9 and TRBJ2-7; maybe TRBD2 (5 bases). Looked up from germline, CDR1 is SEHNR and CDR2 is FQNEAQ (reference sequence). The CDR3 is 14 amino acids. In DNA form, the CDR3 reads TGTGCCAGCAGCTTAGCAAGCGGTTCCTGCGAGCAGTACTTC. This codes for CASSLASGSCEQYF.

This clonotype was counted many times. This chain uses TRBV18 with TRBJ1-2; TRBD1 matches 8 bases. This CDR3 region has 13 residues. V was pared by 3 bases and J by 8 bases, with 5 bases of the junction left unmatched. CDR1 KGHSH and CDR2 LQKENI come from the germline V gene. CDR3 nucleotides: TGTGCCAGCTCACCCCAACAGGGGGGGGGCTACACCTTC. The encoded protein is CASSPQQGGGYTF.

This clonotype was picked up many times. The chain combines TRBV6-5 with TRBJ2-2; 8 nucleotides line up with TRBD2. V lost 3 bases, J lost 4 bases, and 10 bases stayed unmatched. The CDR3 runs to 17 residues. Per the germline V gene, CDR1 is MNHEY and CDR2 is SVGAGI. The CDR3: CASSYNGRAWVTGELFF. CDR3 in DNA: TGTGCCAGCAGTTATAACGGGAGGGCTTGGGTCACCGGGGAGCTGTTTTTT.

The sample holds many counts of this clonotype. The V call is TRBV6-2 or TRBV6-3, the J call TRBJ1-1, with a tentative D call TRBD1 (5 bases). Germline lookup yields CDR1 MNHEY and CDR2 SVGEGT. The ends were cut back, 4 bases at V and 5 bases at J, with 20 bases in the middle. CDR3 size: 16 residues. The chain's CDR3 is CASSSTGTPLRTEAFF. In DNA, the CDR3 is TGTGCCAGCAGTTCTACCGGGACTCCCCTAAGGACTGAAGCTTTCTTT.

There are many counts of this clonotype. The V call is TRBV28, the J call TRBJ2-7; the D gene could be TRBD1 or TRBD2 (6 bases each). Germline V gives CDR1 MDHEN, CDR2 SYDVKM. CDR3 length: 16 amino acids. Between the trimmed V and J ends, which lost 4 bases and 1 base, there was a span of 17 bases. DNA of the CDR3: TGTGCCAGCAGTTCCCCGGGGGCAGGCGCTTCCTACGAGCAGTACTTC. It yields the protein CASSSPGAGASYEQYF.